This T cell receptor (beta chain) was sequenced for a study of blood T cells in healthy people across ages. Researchers collected about 10 milliliters of peripheral blood from every single donor. The CDR3 has 17 amino acids. Germline trimming cut 1 base from V and 0 bases from J; bases unmatched to any gene: 7. Per the germline V gene, CDR1 is SQVTM and CDR2 is ANQGSEA. A second PCR, run for roughly 7 to 12 cycles, used a sample-barcoded 5' primer plus a J-beta primer mix. At least 3 million CDR3-containing paired-end reads were obtained per sample. TCRdb reprocessed the 5' RACE reads with MiXCR, giving one entry per CDR3 protein. The sample shows about 1.5 million distinct CDR3 sequences, 35% to 45% of them seen only once. Findings and limits, study-wide: PBMCs went unsorted, and a conclusive naive versus antigen-experienced comparison was therefore prevented. Diversity was higher, and naive CD4+ cells more numerous, in long-lived donors than in aged donors.

On this clonotype: Its antigen is unidentified.

The specimen was blood. This receptor was identified in a woman aged 18-29 years in good health. This rearrangement joins TRBV29-1 to TRBJ2-7; 12 positions match TRBD2. DNA for the CDR3: TGCAGCGTTGAAGTACTAGCGGGGGGTTTGAGCTCCTACGAGCAGTACTTC. Its protein product is CSVEVLAGGLSSYEQYF.